The table lists the clone carrying this TCR beta chain with a count of one. The antigen is not known. The sample is drawn from a study of T-cell memory formation after mild COVID-19. V shed 6 bases, J shed 6 bases, and the junction held 7 bases outside the gene matches. This CDR3 is built from 14 residues. 5'RACE primed at constant segments yielded TCR alpha and TCR beta cDNA libraries bearing sample barcodes and UMIs. TCRdb fed the 5' RACE reads into MiXCR, producing one record per CDR3 protein. The sample carries some 450,000 distinct CDR3 sequences, roughly 18% recorded once. General observations from the study: A balance of CD4 and CD8 characterized clones contracting day 15 to 85, whereas later expanders leaned CD4+. Among contracting clones, CD4+ were mainly CM/EM and CD8+ enriched in EMRA. Some responding clones appeared in pre-infection memory, suggesting cross-reactive memory joined.

The sequence was collected from a man between 18 and 29 years old who had mild COVID-19 (a few samples of this study predate the infection). Cell type and time point are not known. This rearrangement joins TRBV12-3 or TRBV12-4 to TRBJ2-3; 9 bases are shared with TRBD1. Sequencing used PBMCs or a T cell subset sorted from them (not recorded which). CDR3 nucleotides: TGTGCCAGCAGAAGAGACAGGGGGGGGGATACGCAGTATTTT. Translation gives CASRRDRGGDTQYF.